These 29 T cell receptor beta chains originate from one sample sequenced in a study of CD8 T cells in ankylosing spondylitis. The study's findings and limits: Ankylosing spondylitis blood seemed to carry a telltale TCR beta motif made of several highly homologous variants.

These receptors have no known antigen. From the 5' RACE reads, TCRdb called clonotypes with MiXCR, one entry per CDR3 protein. This table has about 340,000 distinct CDR3 sequences, 7% to 9% appearing once. Sequencing was performed on blood, either unsorted or a sorted T cell fraction (not recorded which). These receptors all stem from a male donor with ankylosing spondylitis.

This clonotype was found a few times. The rearrangement uses TRBV11-1 and TRBJ2-1; TRBD1 might be the D (5 bases). CDR3 length equals 13 residues. Between the trimmed V and J ends, which lost 5 bases and 8 bases, there was a span of 13 bases. Germline CDR1 and CDR2: SGHAT and FQDESV (reference sequence). The CDR3 nucleotides are TGTGCCAGCAGCCCCGACAGTACCGATGAGCAGTTCTTC. Protein: CASSPDSTDEQFF. The whole variable domain, filled in from reference TRBV11-1 and TRBJ2-1, reads EAEVAQSPRYKITEKSQAVAFWCDPISGHATLYWYRQILGQGPELLVQFQDESVVDDSQLPKDRFSAERLKGVDSTLKIQPAELGDSAMYLCASSPDSTDEQFFGPGTRLTVL.

This clonotype was observed a few times. The gene calls are TRBV18 and TRBJ2-2, with a tentative D call TRBD2 (5 bases). Germline V gives CDR1 KGHSH, CDR2 LQKENI. Trimming took off 9 bases at V and 3 bases at J, with 20 bases between the two ends. This CDR3 spans 16 amino acids. In DNA, the CDR3 is TGTGCCAGTCACCGGACCAATAACGGGGACACCGGGGAGCTGTTTTTT. This codes for CASHRTNNGDTGELFF.

This clonotype was observed at least ten times. The genes are TRBV6-1 and TRBJ2-7; D remains unclear. Germline V gene data show CDR1 as MNHNS and CDR2 as SASEGT. V was cut by 5 bases and J by 2 bases, with 10 bases left in between. The CDR3 is 13 residues long. The chain's CDR3 is CASSTRMTYEQYF. CDR3 DNA: TGTGCCAGCAGTACAAGGATGACCTACGAGCAGTACTTC.

The chain carries TRBV27 and TRBJ2-7, with D tentatively TRBD1 (6 bases). CDR1 and CDR2 from the germline V gene are MNHEY and SMNVEV (reference sequence). V lost 2 bases and J lost 3, with 14 bases in between. The CDR3 runs to 15 residues. DNA of the CDR3: TGTGCCAGCAGTTTAAATGGAGCCAGGGGCTACGAGCAGTACTTC. Amino acids: CASSLNGARGYEQYF.

This clonotype was counted ten times or more. The chain carries TRBV18 and TRBJ1-5; 9 positions agree with TRBD1. V lost 5 bases to trimming and J lost 7 bases; unmatched junction nucleotides: 6. The CDR3 has 14 amino acids. CDR1 and CDR2 (germline): KGHSH, LQKENI. CDR3 sequence: CASSEGQGQQPQHF. The CDR3 bases are TGTGCCAGCTCAGAGGGACAGGGTCAACAGCCCCAGCATTTT.

The chain couples TRBV14 to TRBJ2-1; D tentatively reads TRBD1 or TRBD2 (5 bases each). The CDR3 is made up of 19 amino acids. The V gene's germline CDR1 is SGHDN and CDR2 FVKESK. The ends were cut back, 0 bases at V and 5 bases at J, with 23 bases in the middle. The CDR3 bases are TGTGCCAGCAGCCAAGATGCGGCAGGGTTAGTGGGGGTTAACAATGAGCAGTTCTTC. This encodes CASSQDAAGLVGVNNEQFF.

This clonotype was seen ten or more times. V gene TRBV7-2 combines with J gene TRBJ2-1; TRBD2 aligns across 11 bases. From germline, CDR1 is SGHTA and CDR2 FQGNSA. CDR3 length: 15 amino acids. V was clipped by 4 bases and J by 9 bases; unmatched bases: 8. CDR3 protein: CASSYTSGSGVEQFF. CDR3 DNA: TGTGCCAGCAGCTACACTAGCGGGAGTGGTGTTGAGCAGTTCTTC.

This chain connects TRBV24-1 to TRBJ2-2; possibly TRBD1 for D (6 bases). With 11 bases removed from V and 2 bases from J, the gap between germline ends came to 14 bases. From germline, CDR1 is KGHDR and CDR2 SFDVKD. The CDR3 extends over 14 amino acids. CDR3 coding DNA: TGTGCCATCGAGGACAGTGCAAACACCGGGGAGCTGTTTTTT. Translating it yields CAIEDSANTGELFF.

V and J are TRBV5-1 and TRBJ2-7, with D perhaps matching TRBD1 (6 bases). The germline V gene has CDR1 SGHRS and CDR2 YFSETQ. The CDR3 is 14 amino acids. With 1 base removed from V and 5 bases from J, the gap between germline ends came to 13 bases. The CDR3 sequence: CASSLSQGIHEQYF. The CDR3 region has the DNA TGCGCCAGCAGCTTGAGCCAGGGGATCCACGAGCAGTACTTC.

This clonotype was detected a few times. The chain is built from TRBV5-5 and TRBJ1-5; no clear D gene. Germline V gene sequence: CDR1 SGHKS, CDR2 YYEKEE (reference sequence). The CDR3 sequence is 13 residues long. Deletions cut 0 bases from V and 7 bases from J, with 8 bases between. This CDR3 is CASSLDSQQPQHF. DNA for the CDR3: TGTGCCAGCAGCTTGGACAGCCAGCAGCCCCAGCATTTT.

The J gene is TRBJ1-5, the V gene TRBV12-3 or TRBV12-4; no reliable D call. The CDR3 is 14 amino acids. V lost 7 bases and J lost 6, with 16 bases in between. DNA for the CDR3: TGTGCCAGCACGTCTGGCCCGGGCCTTCAGCCCCAGCATTTT. Translation: CASTSGPGLQPQHF.

The chain couples TRBV7-2 to TRBJ1-2; D is unresolved. The CDR3 has 14 amino acids. V was trimmed by 2 bases and J by 4 bases, leaving 11 bases between them. Germline CDR1 is SGHTA and CDR2 is FQGNSA. The CDR3 here is CASSLRRTGYGYTF. CDR3 nucleotide sequence: TGTGCCAGCAGCTTAAGGAGGACCGGCTATGGCTACACCTTC.

This clonotype has at least ten counts. The chain carries TRBV30 and TRBJ2-7; maybe TRBD2 (5 bases). Germline lookup yields CDR1 GTSNPN and CDR2 SVGIG (reference sequence). This CDR3 has 13 amino acids. The ends were cut back, 4 bases at V and 5 bases at J, with 15 bases in the middle. CDR3 in amino acids: CAWTGSRFHEQYF. CDR3 nucleotide sequence: TGTGCCTGGACGGGGTCGAGGTTCCACGAGCAGTACTTC.

This clonotype was recorded a few times. CDR3 protein: CASSVGGVNYGYTF. The CDR3 DNA follows: TGTGCCAGCAGCGTAGGAGGGGTTAACTATGGCTACACCTTC. This sequence joins TRBV9 and TRBJ1-2; a possible D gene is TRBD1 (5 bases). CDR1 is SGDLS and CDR2 is YYNGEE in the germline V gene. Trimming stripped 0 bases from V and 1 base from J, with 7 bases between. CDR3 length: 14 residues.

This clonotype was detected ten times or more. The rearrangement uses TRBV4-2 and TRBJ1-4; 7 bases map to TRBD1. Germline CDR1 and CDR2: LGHNA and YNFKEQ. This CDR3 is built from 16 residues. The V and J ends lost 6 bases and 0 bases, in that order; junction bases with no gene match: 7. For the CDR3, the DNA is TGTGCCAGCAGACTTGGACAGGAAACAACTAATGAAAAACTGTTTTTT. Residues: CASRLGQETTNEKLFF.

This clonotype was seen a few times. This sequence joins TRBV20-1 and TRBJ2-2; 7 bases are a match to TRBD1. Germline CDR1 DFQATT, CDR2 SNEGSKA (reference sequence). The CDR3 sequence is 16 residues long. The trim removed 3 bases at V and 2 bases at J, leaving 9 bases unmatched. The CDR3 sequence: CSARPGTAINTGELFF. The CDR3 bases are TGCAGTGCTAGGCCCGGGACAGCAATAAACACCGGGGAGCTGTTTTTT.

This clonotype has more than one count but fewer than ten. V and J are TRBV7-3 and TRBJ2-1, with 9 positions matching TRBD2. CDR3 length: 15 residues. V lost 4 bases and J lost 3; bases outside the gene matches: 4. In germline, CDR1 is SGHTA, CDR2 FQGTGA. The CDR3 DNA sequence: TGTGCCAGCAGCTCTCTAGCGGGGCTCTACAATGAGCAGTTCTTC. This gives the protein CASSSLAGLYNEQFF.

This clonotype came up many times. DNA for the CDR3: TGTGCCAGCAGCATGGAACCGGGACAGGGTAGGAACGAGCAGTACTTC. Its translation is CASSMEPGQGRNEQYF. This chain joins TRBV7-7 and TRBJ2-7, with 9 nucleotides matching TRBD1. The CDR3 runs 16 residues. V was clipped by 5 bases and J by 5 bases; unmatched bases: 13. Germline CDR1 SSHAT, CDR2 FNYEAQ (reference sequence).

The sample holds a few counts of this clonotype. The chain employs TRBV12-3 or TRBV12-4 and TRBJ1-2; D unclear. Between the trimmed V and J ends, which lost 5 bases and 4 bases, there was a span of 11 bases. The CDR3 extends over 13 amino acids. Here the CDR3 reads CASSVGRLYGYTF. CDR3 DNA sequence: TGTGCCAGCAGTGTCGGACGGCTCTATGGCTACACCTTC.

This clonotype appeared a few times. The V gene is TRBV27, the J gene TRBJ1-5; D not resolved. V lost 6 bases and J lost 6, with 9 bases in between. Germline-derived CDR1 and CDR2 are MNHEY and SMNVEV (reference sequence). The CDR3 covers 12 residues. The CDR3 spells CASSTEVQPQHF. CDR3 coding DNA: TGTGCCAGCAGCACTGAGGTTCAGCCCCAGCATTTT.

This clonotype appeared a few times. Compared with germline, one end of the junction differs, possibly owing to a read error. V is TRBV7-6 and J is TRBJ2-3; D not certain. CDR1 SGHVS and CDR2 FNYEAQ come from the germline V gene. The CDR3 is 17 residues long. CDR3: CASSLLYRLRGTDTQYF. CDR3 bases: TGTGCCAGCAGCTTATTATATCGGCTAAGAGGCACGGATACGCAGTATTTT.

This clonotype appeared a few times. J is TRBJ2-7 and V is TRBV5-1; 12 bases are a match to TRBD1. The CDR3 consists of 18 residues. CDR1 is SGHRS and CDR2 is YFSETQ in the germline V gene. Trimming at V came to 3 bases and at J to 3 bases, leaving 13 bases not matched to a gene. This CDR3 is CASSSSGTGGWAIYEQYF. CDR3 nucleotide sequence: TGCGCCAGCAGCTCATCCGGGACAGGGGGCTGGGCTATCTACGAGCAGTACTTC.

The sample holds a few counts of this clonotype. For the CDR3, the DNA is TGCAGTGCTAGTGTGGAGGGGCCTTATAGCAATCAGCCCCAGCATTTT. Protein product: CSASVEGPYSNQPQHF. This sequence joins TRBV20-1 and TRBJ1-5; possible D gene TRBD1, 5 bases. CDR3 length equals 16 residues. Germline assignment: CDR1 DFQATT and CDR2 SNEGSKA (reference sequence). Deletions cut 3 bases from V and 0 bases from J, with 15 bases between.

The chain is built from TRBV20-1 and TRBJ1-1, with D uncertain. The CDR3 has 11 amino acids. Looked up from germline, CDR1 is DFQATT and CDR2 is SNEGSKA (reference sequence). The ends were cut back, 5 bases at V and 6 bases at J, with 10 bases in the middle. CDR3 in DNA: TGCAGTGCTGGCGGGGTCCCTGAAGCTTTCTTT. It is translated as CSAGGVPEAFF.

The rearrangement uses TRBV7-8 and TRBJ2-2, with TRBD1 as a possible D gene (6 bases). CDR1 is SGHVS and CDR2 is FQNEAQ in the germline V gene. The CDR3 extends over 17 amino acids. V lost 3 bases and J 3 bases, leaving 17 bases between the germline ends. The CDR3 DNA is TGTGCCAGCAGCTTCTCCCTACAGGGCTGGGACACCGGGGAGCTGTTTTTT. It encodes CASSFSLQGWDTGELFF.

Only a few counts were recorded for this clonotype. The chain is built from TRBV6-2 or TRBV6-3 and TRBJ2-7, with D maybe TRBD2 (6 bases). This CDR3 has 14 residues. Germline V lookup: CDR1 MNHEY, CDR2 SVGEGT. Trimming removed 6 bases from V and 0 bases from J, with 12 bases in between. CDR3 protein: CASRERAHSYEQYF. Here the CDR3 DNA reads TGTGCCAGCAGGGAGCGGGCCCACTCCTACGAGCAGTACTTC.

The rearrangement joins TRBV4-1 to TRBJ2-7; TRBD1 matches at 9 bases. In germline, CDR1 is MGHRA, CDR2 YSYEKL. Trimming cost V 7 bases and J 6 bases; bases outside gene matches: 10. The CDR3 runs 14 residues. CDR3 sequence reads: CASNEGTGLCEQYF. The CDR3 DNA is TGCGCCAGCAACGAGGGGACAGGGCTGTGCGAGCAGTACTTC.

A few counts support this clonotype. V usage is TRBV28 and J usage is TRBJ2-3; D remains ambiguous. V was cut by 4 bases and J by 1 base, with 12 bases left in between. This CDR3 spans 15 amino acids. The germline CDR1 and CDR2 sequences are MDHEN and SYDVKM. The CDR3: CASSYPPQRTDTQYF. The CDR3 DNA reads as TGTGCCAGCAGTTACCCCCCTCAGCGCACAGATACGCAGTATTTT.

The chain couples TRBV15 to TRBJ2-2, with D tentatively TRBD1 (6 bases). Germline CDR1 LNHNV, CDR2 YYDKDF (reference sequence). The V end lost 3 bases, the J end lost 5 bases, and 16 bases lay between the germline ends. The CDR3 is made up of 16 amino acids. The CDR3 DNA follows: TGTGCCACCAGCAGGGGGGCAGGGGTTGGGACCGGGGAGCTGTTTTTT. It is translated as CATSRGAGVGTGELFF. Full variable domain (remainder filled in from reference TRBV15 and TRBJ2-2): DAMVIQNPRYQVTQFGKPVTLSCSQTLNHNVMYWYQQKSSQAPKLLFHYYDKDFNNEADTPDNFQSRRPNTSFCFLDIRSPGLGDTAMYLCATSRGAGVGTGELFFGEGSRLTVL.